These 16 T cell receptor beta chains originate from one sample sequenced in a study of T cell changes during pregnancy in multiple sclerosis. Repertoires were generated with immunoSEQ multiplex PCR, while TCRdb's copy carries only in-frame clones and drops some. The repertoire holds around 70,000 clones, with around 90% as singletons. Sequenced material: peripheral blood, taken in the third trimester of pregnancy. All receptors come from a female donor with multiple sclerosis, enrolled in a pregnancy study.

The rearrangement joins TRBV28 to TRBJ1-2, with D perhaps matching TRBD1 (5 bases). The CDR3 totals 15 residues. V shed 4 bases and J shed 2 bases, with 14 bases lying between them. Per the germline V gene, CDR1 is MDHEN and CDR2 is SYDVKM. The CDR3 nucleotides read TGTGCCAGCAGTTGGGGGGGGATTGTGAACTATGGCTACACCTTC. Protein sequence: CASSWGGIVNYGYTF.

This chain connects TRBV5-5 to TRBJ2-3; possible D gene TRBD1, 7 bases. The CDR3 loop spans 14 amino acids. CDR1 is SGHKS, CDR2 YYEKEE, per germline (reference sequence). Trimming removed 3 bases from V and 1 base from J, with 9 bases in between. CDR3 DNA: TGTGCCAGCAGCTCCAGGGGGGGCACAGATACGCAGTATTTT. Residues: CASSSRGGTDTQYF.

This CDR3 reads CASSWTANYGYTF. The CDR3 nucleotides read TGTGCCAGCAGCTGGACAGCTAACTATGGCTACACCTTC. The chain employs TRBV11-3 and TRBJ1-2; perhaps TRBD1 as D (6 bases). The CDR3 consists of 13 residues. V was trimmed by 4 bases and J by 0 bases, leaving 6 bases between them. Germline CDR1 is SGHNT and CDR2 is YENEEA.

The rearrangement uses TRBV7-2 and TRBJ2-3, with D uncertain. Between the trimmed V and J ends, which lost 5 bases and 2 bases, there was a span of 5 bases. The germline V gene has CDR1 SGHTA and CDR2 FQGNSA. This CDR3 spans 12 amino acids. CDR3: CASSPNTDTQYF. The DNA for the CDR3 is TGTGCCAGCAGCCCCAACACAGATACGCAGTATTTT.

The V and J genes are TRBV2 and TRBJ1-3; D may be TRBD1 (5 bases). V lost 7 bases, J lost 8 bases, and 15 bases lay in between. CDR3 length: 13 residues. Germline V gene lookup returns CDR1 SNHLY and CDR2 FYNNEI. The CDR3 loop reads CASTFQGEDTIYF. In nucleotides, the CDR3 is TGTGCCAGCACCTTTCAGGGTGAGGACACCATATATTTT.

The V and J genes are TRBV19 and TRBJ1-1; D perhaps matches TRBD1 (5 bases). The germline V gene has CDR1 LNHDA and CDR2 SQIVND (reference sequence). The CDR3 spans 13 residues. V was trimmed by 6 bases and J by 4 bases, leaving 12 bases between them. Written as DNA, the CDR3 is TGTGCCAGTAGGAGCGCGGGGGGCACTGAAGCTTTCTTT. Its translation: CASRSAGGTEAFF. Complete variable domain (other parts from reference TRBV19 and TRBJ1-1): DGGITQSPKYLFRKEGQNVTLSCEQNLNHDAMYWYRQDPGQGLRLIYYSQIVNDFQKGDIAEGYSVSREKKESFPLTVTSAQKNPTAFYLCASRSAGGTEAFFGQGTRLTVV.

The CDR3 nucleotides read TGTGCCAGCTCACCACTACAGACTAGCGGGGGGAAGACCCAGTACTTC. This encodes CASSPLQTSGGKTQYF. The chain is built from TRBV18 and TRBJ2-5; 13 nucleotides align to TRBD2. J was trimmed by 6 bases and V by 1 base; bases with no gene match: 5. Germline V gene sequence: CDR1 KGHSH, CDR2 LQKENI. This CDR3 has 16 residues.

J is TRBJ1-6 and V is TRBV6-6; 7 bases are shared with TRBD1. CDR3 size: 14 residues. The germline CDR1 and CDR2 sequences are MNHNY and SVGAGI (reference sequence). Trimming at V came to 11 bases and at J to 5 bases, leaving 9 bases not matched to a gene. CDR3: CAGRSTGDNSPLHF. The CDR3 DNA sequence: TGTGCCGGGAGAAGCACAGGGGATAATTCACCCCTCCACTTT.

V gene TRBV10-1 combines with J gene TRBJ1-1, with D maybe TRBD1 (6 bases). The CDR3 length is 14 residues. From germline, CDR1 is WNHNN and CDR2 SYGVQD (reference sequence). Trimming pared 6 bases from V and 1 base from J, leaving 12 bases between. The CDR3 DNA reads as TGCGCCAGCAGCTCCGGGACAACGAACACTGAAGCTTTCTTT. Translating it yields CASSSGTTNTEAFF.

The chain couples TRBV5-8 to TRBJ2-7; D gene unclear. The CDR3 is 13 residues long. V lost 2 bases to trimming and J lost 1 base, with 7 bases between them. CDR1 SGHTS and CDR2 YDEGEE come from the germline V gene. This CDR3 reads CASSLMESYEQYF. The DNA of the CDR3 is TGTGCCAGCAGCTTAATGGAGTCCTACGAGCAGTACTTC. The full variable domain, completed using reference TRBV5-8 and TRBJ2-7, is EAGVTQSPTHLIKTRGQQATLRCSPISGHTSVYWYQQALGLGLQFLLWYDEGEERNRGNFPPRFSGRQFPNYSSELNVNALELEDSALYLCASSLMESYEQYFGPGTRLTVT.

The J gene is TRBJ1-4, the V gene TRBV5-6; D gene uncertain. Germline loops: CDR1 SGHDT, CDR2 YYEEEE. Trimming removed 0 bases at V and 2 bases at J, with 8 bases between. The CDR3 totals 15 residues. The CDR3 loop reads CASSLERYTNEKLFF. Written as DNA, the CDR3 is TGTGCCAGCAGCTTGGAGAGGTACACTAATGAAAAACTGTTTTTT.

The CDR3 DNA reads TGTGCCAGCAGCTCCCCCCGGGGGGGGTTACTCAGCTCCTACAATGAGCAGTTCTTC. Its translation: CASSSPRGGLLSSYNEQFF. V gene TRBV5-6 combines with J gene TRBJ2-1; 8 nucleotides match TRBD2. Unmatched junction bases numbered 14, after V lost 3 bases and J lost 0 bases. The germline gives CDR1 SGHDT, CDR2 YYEEEE. This CDR3 spans 19 amino acids.

The gene calls are TRBV30 and TRBJ2-1; 8 bases fit TRBD2. This CDR3 has 13 amino acids. Germline V gene lookup returns CDR1 GTSNPN and CDR2 SVGIG (reference sequence). Trimming took 3 bases from V and 8 from J; bases not matched to a gene: 6. The CDR3: CAWSGGAKHEQFF. CDR3 nucleotide sequence: TGTGCCTGGAGCGGGGGGGCAAAGCATGAGCAGTTCTTC.

The rearrangement uses TRBV5-6 and TRBJ1-5; D gene uncertain. This CDR3 spans 13 amino acids. Trimming left V 4 bases short and J 7 bases short, with 12 bases between. From germline, CDR1 is SGHDT and CDR2 YYEEEE. For the CDR3, the DNA is TGTGCCAGCAGCGCCCTTCTCGGGCAGCCCCAGCATTTT. Protein: CASSALLGQPQHF. The full variable domain, rest sourced from reference TRBV5-6 and TRBJ1-5, is DAGVTQSPTHLIKTRGQQVTLRCSPKSGHDTVSWYQQALGQGPQFIFQYYEEEERQRGNFPDRFSGHQFPNYSSELNVNALLLGDSALYLCASSALLGQPQHFGDGTRLSIL.

This chain uses TRBV25-1 with TRBJ2-1; TRBD1 matches at 11 bases. The V and J ends lost 8 bases and 3 bases, in that order; junction bases with no gene match: 3. Germline V CDR1 and CDR2: MGHDK, SYGVNS. There are 14 residues in the CDR3. CDR3 in amino acids: CASLGTGGYNEQFF. CDR3 coding DNA: TGTGCCAGCCTCGGGACAGGGGGCTACAATGAGCAGTTCTTC.

This chain connects TRBV18 to TRBJ2-3; tentative D call: TRBD1 (6 bases). The CDR3 extends over 11 amino acids. V was clipped by 6 bases and J by 8 bases, with 9 bases between them. Germline CDR1 is KGHSH and CDR2 is LQKENI. The CDR3 is CASSQGGTQYF. CDR3 DNA sequence: TGTGCCAGCTCCCAAGGGGGTACGCAGTATTTT.